These 10 T cell receptor beta chains were sequenced from one sample in a study of cytomegalovirus exposure and HLA in healthy donors. Researchers ran the PCR with 60 Vbeta and 13 Jbeta primers. TCRdb's table, derived via immunoSEQ multiplex PCR, lists solely in-frame clones and lacks some. The sample holds tens of thousands of clones, 82% seen once. The sequencing input was PBMCs. The source of these receptors is a man between 18 and 35 years old in good health and CMV-seronegative.

This clone was recorded only once. The chain employs TRBV7-3 and TRBJ1-1, with D maybe TRBD1 (6 bases). Germline V gene data show CDR1 as SGHTA and CDR2 as FQGTGA. CDR3 length equals 15 residues. Trimming removed 2 bases from V and 6 bases from J, with 16 bases in between. CDR3 in DNA: TGTGCCAGCAGCTTACAGGGGTACGGAACAGCTGAAGCTTTCTTT. Amino acids: CASSLQGYGTAEAFF.

V usage is TRBV10-3 and J usage is TRBJ2-7; TRBD2 is a possible D gene (6 bases). Trimming took 8 bases from V and 4 from J, leaving 18 bases between them. Looked up from germline, CDR1 is ENHRY and CDR2 is SYGVKD. The CDR3 totals 14 residues. The CDR3 reads CAISVRGNTYEQYF. The CDR3, as DNA: TGTGCCATCTCGGTCCGCGGGAATACATACGAGCAGTACTTC.

V gene TRBV28 combines with J gene TRBJ2-2; TRBD2 might be the D (6 bases). The CDR3 loop spans 15 amino acids. Germline CDR1 MDHEN, CDR2 SYDVKM. V dropped 6 bases and J dropped 7 bases, with 18 bases sitting between them. CDR3 in DNA: TGTGCCAGCAGGCTGCCCGGGACTGAGCACGGGGAGCTGTTTTTT. Amino acids: CASRLPGTEHGELFF.

The chain employs TRBV6-6 and TRBJ1-3; D may be TRBD1 (5 bases). The V gene lost 6 bases and the J gene lost 2 bases, with 14 bases spanning the gap. CDR1 is MNHNY, CDR2 SVGAGI, per germline (reference sequence). The CDR3 extends over 15 amino acids. Here the CDR3 reads CASSQHGQAGNTIYF. CDR3 DNA sequence: TGTGCCAGCAGCCAACATGGACAAGCTGGAAACACCATATATTTT.

The CDR3 region has the DNA TGTGCCAGCAGCGAGGGACTAGCGGGAGAGGTGATAGAGACCCAGTACTTC. Residues: CASSEGLAGEVIETQYF. The rearrangement links TRBV7-8 to TRBJ2-5; 14 nucleotides align to TRBD2. This CDR3 is built from 17 residues. In germline, CDR1 is SGHVS, CDR2 FQNEAQ. The V gene end was trimmed by 5 bases and the J gene end by 4 bases; junction bases not matched to a gene: 9. The full variable domain, rest sourced from reference TRBV7-8 and TRBJ2-5, is GAGVSQSPRYKVAKRGQDVALRCDPISGHVSLFWYQQALGQGPEFLTYFQNEAQLDKSGLPSDRFFAERPEGSVSTLKIQRTQQEDSAVYLCASSEGLAGEVIETQYFGPGTRLLVL.

On this clone: A read error may account for a junction end that differs from germline. The chain uses TRBV11-2 and TRBJ2-7; 7 bases fit TRBD1. The CDR3 is made up of 14 amino acids. CDR1 is SGHAT, CDR2 FQNNGV, per germline. The CDR3 region is CASSVDRVSYEQYF. CDR3 in DNA: TGTGCCAGCAGCGTAGACAGGGTCTCCTACGAGCAGTACTTC.

The chain carries TRBV10-2 and TRBJ2-1; D is perhaps TRBD1 (5 bases). V was cut by 6 bases and J by 8 bases, with 11 bases left in between. CDR3 length: 12 amino acids. Germline V gene data show CDR1 as WSHSY and CDR2 as SAAADI. In nucleotides, the CDR3 is TGCGCCAGCAGGGGGCTAGTGGATGAGCAGTTCTTC. As protein: CASRGLVDEQFF.

The CDR3 protein is CASSIAGKETQYF. In nucleotides, the CDR3 is TGTGCCAGTAGTATTGCAGGGAAGGAGACCCAGTACTTC. This rearrangement joins TRBV19 to TRBJ2-5, with a weak D call TRBD1 (5 bases). The CDR3 runs 13 residues. The germline V and J ends were trimmed by 3 bases and 5 bases, with 10 bases remaining between them. Per germline, CDR1 LNHDA and CDR2 SQIVND (reference sequence).

This rearrangement joins TRBV10-3 to TRBJ1-2; the D is unclear. The V and J ends lost 0 bases and 4 bases respectively, with 9 bases between them. Germline V gives CDR1 ENHRY, CDR2 SYGVKD. This CDR3 region has 14 residues. The CDR3: CAISESSGSYGYTF. CDR3 sequence (DNA): TGTGCCATCAGTGAGTCGTCAGGCAGCTATGGCTACACCTTC.

This clone has only a few counts. This chain joins TRBV6-4 and TRBJ1-1; 7 bases map to TRBD1. CDR3 length: 14 amino acids. V shed 6 bases and J 4 bases; nucleotides not matched to a gene: 8. Germline-derived CDR1 and CDR2 are MRHNA and SNTAGT. The CDR3 region has the DNA TGTGCCAGCAGGGCAGGGGGTATGGGCACTGAAGCTTTCTTT. This translates into CASRAGGMGTEAFF.